A single sample is the source of the 12 T cell receptor beta chains below, sequenced in a study of blood T cell repertoires in COVID-19. Clones were sequenced by immunoSEQ multiplex PCR, and TCRdb holds only the in-frame ones, with some missing. The table records about 76,000 clones, around 83% of them present only once. Sequencing used peripheral blood. The receptors were gathered from an older man with acute or convalescent COVID-19.

The chain has TRBV7-9 and TRBJ2-7, with 8 bases aligning to TRBD2. Trimming cost V 2 bases and J 2 bases; bases outside gene matches: 2. CDR3 size: 14 residues. Germline V lookup: CDR1 SEHNR, CDR2 FQNEAQ (reference sequence). This CDR3 reads CASSLSGGTYEQYF. DNA for the CDR3: TGTGCCAGCAGCTTATCGGGAGGGACCTACGAGCAGTACTTC.

This sequence joins TRBV25-1 and TRBJ2-1, with TRBD1 matching over 10 bases. In germline, CDR1 is MGHDK, CDR2 SYGVNS. The CDR3 spans 15 residues. After removal of 5 bases from V and 4 bases from J, the junction contained 5 bases not matched to a gene. In DNA, the CDR3 is TGTGCCAGCAGTAAACCGGGACAGGGGTACAATGAGCAGTTCTTC. Translated, it gives CASSKPGQGYNEQFF.

The genes are TRBV24-1 and TRBJ2-1; 12 positions match TRBD2. CDR1 and CDR2 (germline): KGHDR, SFDVKD. The CDR3 has 17 residues. Trimming took 4 bases from V and 4 from J; bases not matched to a gene: 7. Here the CDR3 reads CATSEPAGTSGYNEQFF. In DNA, the CDR3 is TGTGCCACCAGTGAGCCAGCCGGGACTAGCGGGTACAATGAGCAGTTCTTC.

This sequence joins TRBV5-1 and TRBJ2-3; D is unresolved. This CDR3 region has 14 residues. V lost 4 bases, J lost 2 bases, and 11 bases lay in between. The germline V gene encodes CDR1 SGHRS and CDR2 YFSETQ. The chain's CDR3 is CASSLGSPTDTQYF. The CDR3, as DNA: TGCGCCAGCAGCCTCGGGTCACCCACAGATACGCAGTATTTT.

This clone was seen a single time. The V gene is TRBV5-8, the J gene TRBJ2-1, with a possible D match to TRBD2 (6 bases). The length of the CDR3 is 16 residues. Between the trimmed V and J ends, which lost 4 bases and 0 bases, there was a span of 14 bases. The germline gives CDR1 SGHTS, CDR2 YDEGEE. CDR3 coding DNA: TGTGCCAGCAGCCCCCCTTGGGGGGTCTCCTACAATGAGCAGTTCTTC. Its translation: CASSPPWGVSYNEQFF.

The V and J genes are TRBV7-2 and TRBJ2-1; no clear D gene. This CDR3 is built from 15 residues. CDR1 is SGHTA, CDR2 FQGNSA, per germline. Trimming took 3 bases from V and 0 from J, leaving 9 bases between them. For the CDR3, the DNA is TGTGCCAGCAGCTTGGCCCTCTTCTCCTACAATGAGCAGTTCTTC. Its protein is CASSLALFSYNEQFF.

The chain has TRBV5-1 and TRBJ1-1; TRBD1 aligns across 7 bases. The CDR3 contains 14 residues. CDR1 SGHRS and CDR2 YFSETQ come from the germline V gene. V was clipped by 4 bases and J by 4 bases; unmatched bases: 7. The CDR3 sequence is CASSHGTVGTEAFF. The CDR3 coding sequence is TGCGCCAGCAGCCACGGGACAGTGGGCACTGAAGCTTTCTTT.

This clone was counted a single time. V and J are TRBV28 and TRBJ2-5, with D possibly matching TRBD2 (6 bases). The ends were cut back, 3 bases at V and 7 bases at J, with 12 bases in the middle. Germline V gene sequence: CDR1 MDHEN, CDR2 SYDVKM. This CDR3 has 13 residues. CDR3: CASSLEGHGTQYF. The CDR3 nucleotides are TGTGCCAGCAGTTTGGAGGGGCACGGGACCCAGTACTTC.

This sequence joins TRBV7-2 and TRBJ2-7; 7 positions agree with TRBD2. This CDR3 has 14 amino acids. After removal of 6 bases from V and 2 bases from J, the junction contained 7 bases not matched to a gene. Germline V CDR1 and CDR2: SGHTA, FQGNSA. In DNA, the CDR3 is TGTGCCAGCAGATGGGGGGAGGGGACCTACGAGCAGTACTTC. Amino acids: CASRWGEGTYEQYF.

The CDR3 DNA is TGTGCCAGCAGTGATATAAATTTAGCGGGGAAGGATGAGCAGTTCTTC. This translates into CASSDINLAGKDEQFF. This rearrangement joins TRBV6-2 or TRBV6-3 to TRBJ2-1; 8 nucleotides line up with TRBD2. V trimming: 5 bases; J trimming: 8 bases; junction bases outside the gene matches: 14. Per germline, CDR1 MNHEY and CDR2 SVGEGT. The CDR3 consists of 16 residues.

The chain recombines TRBV7-2 with TRBJ2-1; TRBD2 agrees at 8 bases. CDR1 and CDR2 (germline): SGHTA, FQGNSA. CDR3 length: 14 amino acids. The CDR3 coding sequence is TGTGCTATTAACATAGCGGGAAAGAGGAATGAGCAGTTCTTC. It encodes CAINIAGKRNEQFF.

The gene calls are TRBV9 and TRBJ1-5, with TRBD1 identical over 11 bases. V lost 3 bases to trimming and J lost 0 bases; unmatched junction nucleotides: 5. This CDR3 contains 17 residues. Germline assignment: CDR1 SGDLS and CDR2 YYNGEE. CDR3 coding DNA: TGTGCCAGCAGCGATGGACAGGGGGCATATAGCAATCAGCCCCAGCATTTT. Translated, it gives CASSDGQGAYSNQPQHF.